This T cell receptor (beta chain) was sequenced for a study of cytomegalovirus exposure and HLA in healthy donors. It was with 60 Vbeta and 13 Jbeta primers that the PCR ran. Here immunoSEQ multiplex PCR was the method, and the copy in TCRdb shows in-frame clones only, minus some. The sample lists 100,000 to 120,000 clones, 78% occurring once. The length of the CDR3 is 16 residues. Germline V CDR1 and CDR2: MGHRA, YSYEKL. V lost 6 bases, J lost 0 bases, and 14 bases lay in between. The clonotype originates from a woman younger than 45 in good health and CMV-seronegative. V gene TRBV4-1 combines with J gene TRBJ1-4; D unresolved. The sequencing input was PBMCs. The CDR3 sequence: CASRREAGATNEKLFF. CDR3 bases: TGCGCCAGCAGGAGGGAGGCGGGAGCAACTAATGAAAAACTGTTTTTT.